The source of this T cell receptor beta chain is a study of shared clonotypes between healthy human individuals. Measured with immunoSEQ multiplex PCR; TCRdb has only the in-frame clones, and not every one. Among about 2 million clones listed, just under 95% were seen once. Naive CD8 cells lacked CD45RO, underwent positive selection for CCR7 and left out terminally differentiated effector memory CD45RA+ cells. The sequence was collected from a man younger than 30 in good health. Sequencing was done on a sample of naive CD8+ T cells sorted from blood.

The CDR3 spells CASSPKLAALLQTQYF. In nucleotides, the CDR3 is TGTGCCAGCAGCCCCAAGTTAGCGGCCCTTCTACAGACCCAGTACTTC. The genes are TRBV14 and TRBJ2-5; maybe TRBD2 (6 bases). CDR1 and CDR2 (germline): SGHDN, FVKESK. The CDR3 covers 16 residues. V was clipped by 4 bases and J by 6 bases, with 21 bases between them.